The present TCR beta chain was sequenced within a study of T cell responses to AZD1222 COVID-19 vaccine. Overall study findings and caveats: Among those given AZD1222, only five or six were seropositive at baseline.

Repertoires were generated with immunoSEQ multiplex PCR, while TCRdb's copy carries only in-frame clones and drops some. The sample contains some 160,000 clones, 90% to 95% of which appear only once. Trimming removed 6 bases at V and 0 bases at J, with 6 bases between. This CDR3 has 13 amino acids. The V gene's germline CDR1 is MGHDK and CDR2 SYGVNS. This clone was recorded only once. What it binds is not known. This specimen was peripheral blood, taken on day 0 of AZD1222 vaccination. This chain joins TRBV25-1 and TRBJ1-3, with no clear D. This TCR derives from an adult in good health. CDR3: CASRESSGNTIYF. CDR3 DNA sequence: TGTGCCAGCAGGGAGAGCTCTGGAAACACCATATATTTT. The whole variable domain, filled in from reference TRBV25-1 and TRBJ1-3, reads EADIYQTPRYLVIGTGKKITLECSQTMGHDKMYWYQQDPGMELHLIHYSYGVNSTEKGDLSSESTVSRIRTEHFPLTLESARPSHTSQYLCASRESSGNTIYFGEGSWLTVV.